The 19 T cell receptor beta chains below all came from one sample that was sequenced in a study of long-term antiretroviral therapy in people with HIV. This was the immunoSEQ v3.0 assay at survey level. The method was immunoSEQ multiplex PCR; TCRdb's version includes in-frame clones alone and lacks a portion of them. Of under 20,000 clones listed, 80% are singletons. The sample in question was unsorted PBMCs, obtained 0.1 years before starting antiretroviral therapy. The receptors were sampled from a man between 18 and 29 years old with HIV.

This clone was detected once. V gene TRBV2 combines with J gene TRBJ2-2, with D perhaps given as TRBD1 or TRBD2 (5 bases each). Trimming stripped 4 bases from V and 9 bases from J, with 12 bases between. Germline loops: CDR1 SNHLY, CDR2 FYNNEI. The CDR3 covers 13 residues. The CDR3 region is CASSGGNKRELFF. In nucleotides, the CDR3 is TGTGCCAGCAGTGGGGGGAACAAGAGGGAGCTGTTTTTT. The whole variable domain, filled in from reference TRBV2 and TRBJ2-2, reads EPEVTQTPSHQVTQMGQEVILRCVPISNHLYFYWYRQILGQKVEFLVSFYNNEISEKSEIFDDQFSVERPDGSNFTLKIRSTKLEDSAMYFCASSGGNKRELFFGEGSRLTVL.

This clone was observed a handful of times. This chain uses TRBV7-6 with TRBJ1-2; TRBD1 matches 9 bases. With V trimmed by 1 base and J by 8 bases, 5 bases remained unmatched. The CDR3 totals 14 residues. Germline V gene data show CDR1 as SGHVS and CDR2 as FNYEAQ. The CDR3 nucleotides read TGTGCCAGCAGCTTAGAGGGACAGGGTGGAGGCTACACCTTC. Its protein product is CASSLEGQGGGYTF. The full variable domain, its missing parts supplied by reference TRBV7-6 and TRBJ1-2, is GAGVSQSPRYKVTKRGQDVALRCDPISGHVSLYWYRQALGQGPEFLTYFNYEAQQDKSGLPNDRFSAERPEGSISTLTIQRTEQRDSAMYRCASSLEGQGGGYTFGSGTRLTVV.

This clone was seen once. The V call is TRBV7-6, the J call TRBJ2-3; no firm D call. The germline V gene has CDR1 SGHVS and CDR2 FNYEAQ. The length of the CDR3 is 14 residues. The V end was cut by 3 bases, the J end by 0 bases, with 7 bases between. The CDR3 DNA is TGTGCCAGCAGCTTGGGCAGAAGCACAGATACGCAGTATTTT. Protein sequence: CASSLGRSTDTQYF.

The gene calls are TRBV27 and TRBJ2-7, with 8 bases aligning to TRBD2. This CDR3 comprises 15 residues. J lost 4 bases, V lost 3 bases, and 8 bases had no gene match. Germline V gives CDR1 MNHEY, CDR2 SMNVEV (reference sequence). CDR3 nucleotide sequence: TGTGCCAGCAGTTTGATCGGGGGGGGCACGTACGAGCAGTACTTC. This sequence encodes CASSLIGGGTYEQYF.

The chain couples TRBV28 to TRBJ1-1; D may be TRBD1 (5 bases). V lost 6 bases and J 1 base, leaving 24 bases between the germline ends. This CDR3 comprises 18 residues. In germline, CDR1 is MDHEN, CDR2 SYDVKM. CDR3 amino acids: CASSSQSLGRGANTEAFF. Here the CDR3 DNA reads TGTGCCAGCAGCTCACAGTCCCTGGGAAGGGGAGCGAACACTGAAGCTTTCTTT.

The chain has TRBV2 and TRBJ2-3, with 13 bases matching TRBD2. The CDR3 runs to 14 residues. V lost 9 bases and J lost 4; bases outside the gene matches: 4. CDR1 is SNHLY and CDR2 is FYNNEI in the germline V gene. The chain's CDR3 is CARPLAGGPDTQYF. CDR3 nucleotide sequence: TGTGCCAGGCCACTAGCGGGAGGGCCAGATACGCAGTATTTT.

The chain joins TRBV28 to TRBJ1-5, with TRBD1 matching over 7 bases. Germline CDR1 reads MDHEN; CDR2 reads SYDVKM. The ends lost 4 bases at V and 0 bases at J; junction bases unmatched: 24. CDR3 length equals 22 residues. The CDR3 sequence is CASSSPYTVRDSAPYSNQPQHF. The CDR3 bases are TGTGCCAGCAGTTCACCCTATACCGTCCGGGACAGTGCCCCTTATAGCAATCAGCCCCAGCATTTT.

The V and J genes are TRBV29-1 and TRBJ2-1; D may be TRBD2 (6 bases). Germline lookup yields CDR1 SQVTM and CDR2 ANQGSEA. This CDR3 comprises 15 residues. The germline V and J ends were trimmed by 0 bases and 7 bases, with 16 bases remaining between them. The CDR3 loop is CSVEESRGKFNEQFF. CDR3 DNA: TGCAGCGTTGAAGAATCCCGGGGGAAGTTTAATGAGCAGTTCTTC.

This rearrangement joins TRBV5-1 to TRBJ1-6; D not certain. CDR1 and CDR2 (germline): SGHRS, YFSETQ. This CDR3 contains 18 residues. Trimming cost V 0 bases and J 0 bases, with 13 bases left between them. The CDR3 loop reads CASSLEDLVSSYNSPLHF. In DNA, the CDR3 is TGCGCCAGCAGCTTGGAAGACCTCGTGAGCTCCTATAATTCACCCCTCCACTTT.

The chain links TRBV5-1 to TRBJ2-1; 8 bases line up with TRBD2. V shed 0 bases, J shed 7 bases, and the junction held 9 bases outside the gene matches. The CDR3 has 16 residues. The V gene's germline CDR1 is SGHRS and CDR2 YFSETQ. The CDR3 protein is CASSLALSGSGNEQFF. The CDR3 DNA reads TGCGCCAGCAGCTTGGCCCTAAGCGGGAGCGGGAATGAGCAGTTCTTC.

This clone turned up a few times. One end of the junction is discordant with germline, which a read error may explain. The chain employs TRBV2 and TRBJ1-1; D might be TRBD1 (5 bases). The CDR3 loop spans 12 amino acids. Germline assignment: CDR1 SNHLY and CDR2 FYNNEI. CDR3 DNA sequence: TGTGCCAGCTGGTATCCGGACACAGAAGCTTTCTTT. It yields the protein CASWYPDTEAFF. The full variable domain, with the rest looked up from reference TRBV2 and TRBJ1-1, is EPEVTQTPSHQVTQMGQEVILRCVPISNHLYFYWYRQILGQKVEFLVSFYNNEISEKSEIFDDQFSVERPDGSNFTLKIRSTKLEDSAMYFCASWYPDTEAFFGQGTRLTVV.

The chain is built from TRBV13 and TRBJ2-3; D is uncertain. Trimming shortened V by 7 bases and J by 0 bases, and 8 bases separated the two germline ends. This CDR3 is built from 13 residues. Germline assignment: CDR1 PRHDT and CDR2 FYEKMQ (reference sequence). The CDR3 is CASMDRSTDTQYF. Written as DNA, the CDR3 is TGTGCCAGCATGGACCGAAGCACAGATACGCAGTATTTT.

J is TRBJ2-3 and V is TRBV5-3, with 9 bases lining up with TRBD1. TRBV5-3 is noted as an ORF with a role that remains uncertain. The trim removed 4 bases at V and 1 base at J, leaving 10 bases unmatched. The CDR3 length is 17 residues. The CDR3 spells CARSPKIRDRGTDTQYF. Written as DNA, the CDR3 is TGTGCCAGAAGCCCTAAAATCCGGGACAGGGGCACAGATACGCAGTATTTT.

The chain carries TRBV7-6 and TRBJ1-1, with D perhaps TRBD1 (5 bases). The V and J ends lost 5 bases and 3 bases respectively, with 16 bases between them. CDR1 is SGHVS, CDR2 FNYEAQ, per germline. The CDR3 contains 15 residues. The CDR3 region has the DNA TGTGCCAGCAGCCCAGAAGGGGTAGGCCACACTGAAGCTTTCTTT. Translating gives CASSPEGVGHTEAFF.

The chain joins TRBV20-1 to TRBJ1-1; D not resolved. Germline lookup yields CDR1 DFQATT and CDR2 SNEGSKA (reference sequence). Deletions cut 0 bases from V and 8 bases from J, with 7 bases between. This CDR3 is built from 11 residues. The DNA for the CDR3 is TGCAGTGCTAGAGATTCGGCAGAAGCTTTCTTT. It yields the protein CSARDSAEAFF.

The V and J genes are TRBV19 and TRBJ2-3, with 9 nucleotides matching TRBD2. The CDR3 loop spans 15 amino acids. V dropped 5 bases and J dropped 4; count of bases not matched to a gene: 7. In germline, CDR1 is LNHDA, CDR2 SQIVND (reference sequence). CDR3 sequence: CASSAGTSSADTQYF. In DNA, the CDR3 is TGTGCCAGTAGTGCCGGGACTAGCAGTGCAGATACGCAGTATTTT.

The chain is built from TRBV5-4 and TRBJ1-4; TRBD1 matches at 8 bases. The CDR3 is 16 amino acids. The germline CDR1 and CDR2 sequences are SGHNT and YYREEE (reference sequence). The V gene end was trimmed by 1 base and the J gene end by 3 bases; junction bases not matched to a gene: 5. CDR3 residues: CASSLPGTGPNEKLFF. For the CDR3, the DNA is TGTGCCAGCAGCTTGCCCGGGACAGGCCCTAATGAAAAACTGTTTTTT.

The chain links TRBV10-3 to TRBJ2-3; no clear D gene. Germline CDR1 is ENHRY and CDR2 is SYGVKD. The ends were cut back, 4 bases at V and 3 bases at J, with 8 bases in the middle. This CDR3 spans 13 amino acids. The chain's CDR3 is CAISGRQTDTQYF. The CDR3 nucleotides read TGTGCCATCAGTGGGCGACAAACAGATACGCAGTATTTT.

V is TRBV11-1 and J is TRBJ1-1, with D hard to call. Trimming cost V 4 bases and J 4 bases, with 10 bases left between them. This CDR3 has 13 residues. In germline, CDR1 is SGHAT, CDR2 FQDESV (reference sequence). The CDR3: CASSSTWGTEAFF. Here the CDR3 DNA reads TGTGCCAGCAGCTCGACCTGGGGCACTGAAGCTTTCTTT.